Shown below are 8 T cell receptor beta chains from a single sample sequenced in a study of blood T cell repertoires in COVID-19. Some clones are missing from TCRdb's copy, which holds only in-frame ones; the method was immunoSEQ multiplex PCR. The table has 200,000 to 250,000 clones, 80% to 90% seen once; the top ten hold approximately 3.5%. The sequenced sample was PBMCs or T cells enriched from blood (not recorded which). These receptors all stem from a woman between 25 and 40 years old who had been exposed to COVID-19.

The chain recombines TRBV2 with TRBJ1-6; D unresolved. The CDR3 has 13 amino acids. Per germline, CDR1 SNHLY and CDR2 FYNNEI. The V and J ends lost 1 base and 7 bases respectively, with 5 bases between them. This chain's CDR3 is CASSEDLNSPLHF. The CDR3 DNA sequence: TGTGCCAGCAGTGAAGATCTAAATTCACCCCTCCACTTT.

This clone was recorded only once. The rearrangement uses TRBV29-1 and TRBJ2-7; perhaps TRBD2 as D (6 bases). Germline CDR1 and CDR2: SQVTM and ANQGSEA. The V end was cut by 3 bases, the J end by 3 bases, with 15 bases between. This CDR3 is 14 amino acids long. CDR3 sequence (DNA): TGCAGCGTTGAGTTCCCGGGAGTGTACTACGAGCAGTACTTC. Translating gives CSVEFPGVYYEQYF.

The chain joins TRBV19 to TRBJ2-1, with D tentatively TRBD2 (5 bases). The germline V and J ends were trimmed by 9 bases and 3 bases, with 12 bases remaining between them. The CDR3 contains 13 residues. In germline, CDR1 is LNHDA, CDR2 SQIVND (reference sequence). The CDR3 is CASAFTSYNEQFF. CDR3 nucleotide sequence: TGTGCCAGCGCCTTCACTAGCTACAATGAGCAGTTCTTC.

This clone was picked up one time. The CDR3 is CASSLASGTGFDEQYF. DNA of the CDR3: TGTGCCAGCAGCTTAGCCTCCGGGACAGGGTTCGACGAGCAGTACTTC. The chain couples TRBV11-2 to TRBJ2-7; the match to TRBD1 covers 9 bases. This CDR3 spans 16 amino acids. In germline, CDR1 is SGHAT, CDR2 FQNNGV. V dropped 1 base and J dropped 5; count of bases not matched to a gene: 9. Combining the CDR3 with reference TRBV11-2 and TRBJ2-7 gives the whole variable domain EAGVAQSPRYKIIEKRQSVAFWCNPISGHATLYWYQQILGQGPKLLIQFQNNGVVDDSQLPKDRFSAERLKGVDSTLKIQPAKLEDSAVYLCASSLASGTGFDEQYFGPGTRLTVT.

The CDR3 DNA sequence: TGTGCCAGCAGTCCCAGGACAGGTAGGAATCAGCCCCAGCATTTT. This encodes CASSPRTGRNQPQHF. The V gene is TRBV6-2 or TRBV6-3, the J gene TRBJ1-5; 7 bases map to TRBD1. The CDR3 loop spans 15 amino acids. J was trimmed by 4 bases and V by 5 bases; bases with no gene match: 8. In germline, CDR1 is MNHEY, CDR2 SVGEGT.

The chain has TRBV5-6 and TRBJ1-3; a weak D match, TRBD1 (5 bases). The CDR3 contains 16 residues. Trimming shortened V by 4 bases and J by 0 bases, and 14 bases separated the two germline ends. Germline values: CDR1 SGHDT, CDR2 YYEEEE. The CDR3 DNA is TGTGCCAGCAGCCAGCCGGGGGACGACTCTGGAAACACCATATATTTT. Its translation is CASSQPGDDSGNTIYF. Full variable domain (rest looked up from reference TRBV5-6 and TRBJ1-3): DAGVTQSPTHLIKTRGQQVTLRCSPKSGHDTVSWYQQALGQGPQFIFQYYEEEERQRGNFPDRFSGHQFPNYSSELNVNALLLGDSALYLCASSQPGDDSGNTIYFGEGSWLTVV.

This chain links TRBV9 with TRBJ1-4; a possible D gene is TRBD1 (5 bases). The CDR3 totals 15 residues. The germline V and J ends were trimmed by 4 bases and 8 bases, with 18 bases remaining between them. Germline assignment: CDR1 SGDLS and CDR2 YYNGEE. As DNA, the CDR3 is TGTGCCAGCAGCATCAGACAGCCCTTGGGGGAAAAACTGTTTTTT. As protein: CASSIRQPLGEKLFF. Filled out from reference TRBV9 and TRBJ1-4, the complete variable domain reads DSGVTQTPKHLITATGQRVTLRCSPRSGDLSVYWYQQSLDQGLQFLIQYYNGEERAKGNILERFSAQQFPDLHSELNLSSLELGDSALYFCASSIRQPLGEKLFFGSGTQLSVL.

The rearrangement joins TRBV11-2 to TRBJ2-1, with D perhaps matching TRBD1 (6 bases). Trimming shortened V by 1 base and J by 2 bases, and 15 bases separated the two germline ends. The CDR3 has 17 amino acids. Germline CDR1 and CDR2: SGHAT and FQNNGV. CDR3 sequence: CASSLVGGAGPYNEQFF. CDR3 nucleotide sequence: TGTGCCAGCAGCTTAGTAGGGGGAGCCGGACCCTACAATGAGCAGTTCTTC.